One sample yielded the 18 T cell receptor beta chains listed below, sequenced in a study of T cells in narcolepsy. Measured with immunoSEQ multiplex PCR; TCRdb has only the in-frame clones, and not every one. The sample consists of around 28,000 clones, more than 70% of them appearing once. Specimen: CD45RA- memory CD4+ T cells from PBMCs. The receptor source for this set is a human donor with narcolepsy.

This clone was detected once. This chain uses TRBV5-1 with TRBJ1-1; D might be TRBD1 (5 bases). The CDR3 runs to 14 residues. The V end lost 1 base, the J end lost 3 bases, and 10 bases lay between the germline ends. CDR1 and CDR2 (germline): SGHRS, YFSETQ. The CDR3 DNA follows: TGCGCCAGCAGCTTGAGGGGCGCCGACACTGAAGCTTTCTTT. Its translation is CASSLRGADTEAFF.

The genes are TRBV5-1 and TRBJ2-3; TRBD2 matches 8 bases. Germline CDR1 reads SGHRS; CDR2 reads YFSETQ. The CDR3 runs to 16 residues. Unmatched junction bases numbered 7, after V lost 0 bases and J lost 4 bases. The CDR3: CASSLVVGGAADTQYF. The CDR3 bases are TGCGCCAGCAGCTTGGTTGTCGGGGGGGCGGCAGATACGCAGTATTTT. Filled out from reference TRBV5-1 and TRBJ2-3, the complete variable domain reads KAGVTQTPRYLIKTRGQQVTLSCSPISGHRSVSWYQQTPGQGLQFLFEYFSETQRNKGNFPGRFSGRQFSNSRSEMNVSTLELGDSALYLCASSLVVGGAADTQYFGPGTRLTVL.

The V call is TRBV27, the J call TRBJ2-1, with D possibly TRBD2 on 6 matching bases. Germline CDR1 is MNHEY and CDR2 is SMNVEV (reference sequence). This CDR3 comprises 15 residues. Trimming cost V 8 bases and J 5 bases, with 19 bases left between them. CDR3: CASSLAYLDNNEQFF. CDR3 sequence (DNA): TGTGCCAGCTCACTAGCATACTTAGATAACAATGAGCAGTTCTTC.

This sequence joins TRBV6-5 and TRBJ2-7; 7 bases are shared with TRBD1. The CDR3 covers 14 residues. The junction had 6 bases not matched to a gene; V was cut back by 6 bases and J by 1 base. CDR1 and CDR2 (germline): MNHEY, SVGAGI. CDR3 in amino acids: CASRGQDRSYEQYF. The CDR3 DNA reads TGTGCCAGCAGAGGTCAGGACAGGTCCTACGAGCAGTACTTC.

In its sample, this clone was seen a few times. The chain has TRBV6-6 and TRBJ1-1; maybe TRBD1 (5 bases). The germline V gene has CDR1 MNHNY and CDR2 SVGAGI (reference sequence). This CDR3 region has 13 residues. With 7 bases removed from V and 1 base from J, the gap between germline ends came to 10 bases. The CDR3 bases are TGTGCCAGCAACCCCGGGGGGAACACTGAAGCTTTCTTT. It codes for CASNPGGNTEAFF.

The chain couples TRBV10-1 to TRBJ2-1; 11 nucleotides match TRBD2. V lost 2 bases and J lost 4; bases outside the gene matches: 10. This CDR3 contains 18 residues. Germline-derived CDR1 and CDR2 are WNHNN and SYGVQD (reference sequence). In DNA, the CDR3 is TGCGCCAGCAGTGAGACGACCCCAGGGACTAGCGGTTACAATGAGCAGTTCTTC. Translating it yields CASSETTPGTSGYNEQFF.

About this clone itself: At one boundary the junction diverges from the germline segment, which might be a read error. The sample carries other DNA sequences with the same CDR3. CDR3 sequence (DNA): TGCGCCAGCTCACCAGGGCGGGAAAGCTCCTACGAGCAGTACTTC. Amino acids: CASSPGRESSYEQYF. The chain recombines TRBV18 with TRBJ2-7; maybe TRBD2 (6 bases). Germline V lookup: CDR1 KGHSH, CDR2 LQKENI. CDR3 length: 15 amino acids. Variable domain in full (rest from reference TRBV18 and TRBJ2-7): NAGVMQNPRHLVRRRGQEARLRCSPMKGHSHVYWYRQLPEEGLKFMVYLQKENIIDESGMPKERFSAEFPKEGPSILRIQQVVRGDSAAYFCASSPGRESSYEQYFGPGTRLTVT.

The chain links TRBV7-9 to TRBJ2-1; weak D call: TRBD2 (5 bases). Germline V gene sequence: CDR1 SEHNR, CDR2 FQNEAQ (reference sequence). The CDR3 extends over 15 amino acids. The V and J ends lost 2 bases and 4 bases respectively, with 12 bases between them. The CDR3 region is CASSLTSGLYNEQFF. In DNA, the CDR3 is TGTGCCAGCAGCTTAACAAGCGGCTTGTACAATGAGCAGTTCTTC.

In its sample, this clone was seen once. V is TRBV18 and J is TRBJ2-7; unclear D gene. CDR1 is KGHSH and CDR2 is LQKENI in the germline V gene. V was shortened by 0 bases and J by 2 bases, with 5 bases between the two germline ends. The CDR3 is 13 residues long. The CDR3 DNA sequence: TGTGCCAGCTCACCACCTTTGGCCTACGAGCAGTACTTC. This codes for CASSPPLAYEQYF.

As concerns this clone: In the same sample, other DNA sequences code for this CDR3. This chain links TRBV6-6 with TRBJ1-1; the D gene is possibly TRBD1 (5 bases). V lost 6 bases to trimming and J lost 1 base, with 15 bases between them. CDR1 and CDR2 (germline): MNHNY, SVGAGI (reference sequence). The CDR3 sequence is 15 residues long. The CDR3, as DNA: TGTGCCAGCAGCAACCGGAAGGGGCAGAACACTGAAGCTTTCTTT. Amino acid sequence: CASSNRKGQNTEAFF.

The rearrangement joins TRBV10-1 to TRBJ2-7, with a weak D call TRBD1 (6 bases). The CDR3 has 15 amino acids. Germline V gene lookup returns CDR1 WNHNN and CDR2 SYGVQD (reference sequence). V was clipped by 3 bases and J by 2 bases, with 14 bases between them. CDR3 in DNA: TGCGCCAGCAGTGAAGGTCAGGGGCTCCCCTACGAGCAGTACTTC. Encoded protein: CASSEGQGLPYEQYF.

The chain has TRBV19 and TRBJ1-2, with D unclear. Looked up from germline, CDR1 is LNHDA and CDR2 is SQIVND (reference sequence). The CDR3 contains 15 residues. Trimming removed 3 bases at V and 8 bases at J, with 19 bases between. CDR3 bases: TGTGCCAGTAGTATCCTTACCGGAGGCAGTCTAGGCTACACCTTC. Translation: CASSILTGGSLGYTF.

The CDR3 sequence: CATSRGTSGSLYNEQFF. The CDR3 DNA reads as TGTGCCACCAGCAGAGGGACTAGCGGGAGTCTATACAATGAGCAGTTCTTC. V gene TRBV15 combines with J gene TRBJ2-1, with 13 bases lining up with TRBD2. V gave up 1 base and J gave up 4 bases; unmatched junction bases: 4. The CDR3 loop spans 17 amino acids. CDR1 LNHNV and CDR2 YYDKDF come from the germline V gene (reference sequence).

The V call is TRBV5-4, the J call TRBJ2-7, with D possibly TRBD1 on 5 matching bases. The CDR3 spans 15 residues. Trimming removed 0 bases at V and 2 bases at J, with 12 bases between. CDR1 and CDR2 (germline): SGHNT, YYREEE (reference sequence). CDR3 sequence reads: CASSLGGASPYEQYF. The CDR3 DNA reads TGTGCCAGCAGCTTGGGTGGGGCATCACCCTACGAGCAGTACTTC.

This chain joins TRBV9 and TRBJ2-2; TRBD2 agrees at 7 bases. Germline CDR1 reads SGDLS; CDR2 reads YYNGEE. The V segment lost 0 bases and the J segment 6 bases; nucleotides outside the gene matches: 2. This CDR3 is built from 14 residues. CDR3 in DNA: TGTGCCAGCAGCGTAGCGGGAGGTCCCGGGGAGCTGTTTTTT. It translates to CASSVAGGPGELFF.

The chain has TRBV6-5 and TRBJ1-2, with D unresolved. The CDR3 has 14 residues. CDR1 and CDR2 from the germline V gene are MNHEY and SVGAGI. The V end lost 7 bases, the J end lost 2 bases, and 14 bases lay between the germline ends. CDR3 sequence: CASTERTQNYGYTF. Written as DNA, the CDR3 is TGTGCCAGCACCGAACGGACTCAGAACTATGGCTACACCTTC.

Remarks on this clone: One junction end disagrees with the germline gene, perhaps due to a read error. The identical CDR3 is also encoded by other nucleotide sequences in the sample. The chain carries TRBV7-7 and TRBJ2-5; 7 bases line up with TRBD1. The CDR3 totals 14 residues. Germline CDR1 SSHAT, CDR2 FNYEAQ (reference sequence). CDR3 in amino acids: CASSLGGPQETQYF. In nucleotides, the CDR3 is TGTGCTAGCAGCTTAGGGGGCCCTCAAGAGACCCAGTACTTC.

The rearrangement joins TRBV12-1 to TRBJ1-5; the tabulated D call, TRBD1, remains unverified against the DNA. TRBV12-1 has pseudogene status. The CDR3 totals 14 residues. Written as DNA, the CDR3 is TGTGCCAGCCCCCTCGGACAGGGCCCTCAGCCCCAGCATTTT. Protein: CASPLGQGPQPQHF.